Below, 5 T cell receptor beta chains from the same sample are listed, as sequenced in a study of shared clonotypes between healthy human individuals. TCRdb's copy holds only in-frame clones and misses some; the assay was immunoSEQ multiplex PCR. Here the sample spans about 490,000 clones, more than 65% being singletons. The specimen sequenced was PBMCs. These receptors all come from a woman in her thirties or forties in good health. Some clones in this sample may be carry-over from other donors' samples.

This chain links TRBV2 with TRBJ2-5, with TRBD2 as a possible D gene (6 bases). The CDR3 spans 13 residues. V was clipped by 5 bases and J by 4 bases, with 11 bases between them. The V gene's germline CDR1 is SNHLY and CDR2 FYNNEI. CDR3 region: CASSFRLVETQYF. The CDR3 coding sequence is TGTGCCAGCAGTTTTAGACTAGTAGAGACCCAGTACTTC.

This clone has only a few counts. The chain is built from TRBV7-9 and TRBJ1-4, with 10 bases lining up with TRBD1. Germline CDR1 SEHNR, CDR2 FQNEAQ (reference sequence). V trimming: 5 bases; J trimming: 8 bases; junction bases outside the gene matches: 8. CDR3 length: 15 residues. The CDR3, as DNA: TGTGCCAGCAGCCCCCCCGGGACAGGGGTGGAAAAACTGTTTTTT. It encodes CASSPPGTGVEKLFF.

The chain carries TRBV18 and TRBJ2-7, with D hard to call. Looked up from germline, CDR1 is KGHSH and CDR2 is LQKENI. Trimming pared 3 bases from V and 0 bases from J, leaving 6 bases between. This CDR3 region has 13 residues. The CDR3 protein is CASSPSASYEQYF. Written as DNA, the CDR3 is TGTGCCAGCTCACCCTCGGCCTCCTACGAGCAGTACTTC. The whole variable domain, remainder taken from reference TRBV18 and TRBJ2-7, is NAGVMQNPRHLVRRRGQEARLRCSPMKGHSHVYWYRQLPEEGLKFMVYLQKENIIDESGMPKERFSAEFPKEGPSILRIQQVVRGDSAAYFCASSPSASYEQYFGPGTRLTVT.

V usage is TRBV5-1 and J usage is TRBJ2-7; D call uncertain. The CDR3 runs 16 residues. Trimming left V 1 base short and J 0 bases short, with 14 bases between. Germline CDR1 is SGHRS and CDR2 is YFSETQ. CDR3 in amino acids: CASSLLVQDSSYEQYF. The CDR3 nucleotides are TGCGCCAGCAGCTTGTTAGTTCAAGATTCCTCCTACGAGCAGTACTTC.

The rearrangement uses TRBV14 and TRBJ1-2, with D tentatively TRBD1 (6 bases). This CDR3 comprises 15 residues. V dropped 4 bases and J dropped 0 bases, with 12 bases sitting between them. Germline V gives CDR1 SGHDN, CDR2 FVKESK. The CDR3 sequence: CASSLTGLANYGYTF. CDR3 coding DNA: TGTGCCAGCAGCCTAACAGGGTTAGCTAACTATGGCTACACCTTC.